What follows are 7 T cell receptor beta chains derived from one specimen sequenced in a study of glioma-infiltrating T cells after dendritic cell vaccination. Method: immunoSEQ multiplex PCR; TCRdb's copy keeps in-frame clones and lacks some. The data show 90,000 or so clones, 81% seen once. Described time point: after dendritic cell vaccination, including at tumor progression/relapse. This material consisted of blood, taken after dendritic cell vaccination. The receptors stem from a human donor with glioblastoma.

This rearrangement joins TRBV29-1 to TRBJ2-7; 9 nucleotides match TRBD1. Looked up from germline, CDR1 is SQVTM and CDR2 is ANQGSEA. This CDR3 comprises 14 residues. V was clipped by 6 bases and J by 5 bases; unmatched bases: 11. The CDR3 loop reads CSVGRTGDPHEQYF. The CDR3 DNA reads TGCAGCGTCGGACGGACAGGGGACCCCCACGAGCAGTACTTC.

The chain recombines TRBV6-5 with TRBJ1-6; maybe TRBD1 (5 bases). Trimming cost V 2 bases and J 9 bases, with 11 bases left between them. Germline CDR1 MNHEY, CDR2 SVGAGI. The CDR3 length is 14 residues. The CDR3 DNA sequence: TGTGCCAGCAGTTACAGGCAGGGCGGTTCACCCCTCCACTTT. Translating it yields CASSYRQGGSPLHF.

The V call is TRBV6-4, the J call TRBJ2-5; 7 bases fit TRBD1. The CDR3 length is 13 residues. The ends lost 10 bases at V and 2 bases at J; junction bases unmatched: 7. In germline, CDR1 is MRHNA, CDR2 SNTAGT. CDR3: CATRDSPQETQYF. CDR3 bases: TGTGCCACCCGGGACAGCCCTCAAGAGACCCAGTACTTC.

The V gene is TRBV9, the J gene TRBJ1-1; TRBD1 agrees at 10 bases. CDR1 and CDR2 from the germline V gene are SGDLS and YYNGEE. After removal of 4 bases from V and 4 bases from J, the junction contained 7 bases not matched to a gene. This CDR3 has 15 amino acids. The CDR3 region has the DNA TGTGCCAGCAGCATCAGGACAGGGGGGATCACTGAAGCTTTCTTT. Its translation is CASSIRTGGITEAFF.

Only a few counts were recorded for this clone. V gene TRBV1 combines with J gene TRBJ2-2; TRBD2 is taken as the D call from the table, unchecked against the DNA. TRBV1 is assigned pseudogene status. CDR3 length: 22 amino acids. This chain's CDR3 is CTSSQEPASGLAGGTNTGELFF. Written as DNA, the CDR3 is TGCACCAGCAGCCAAGAGCCCGCCTCCGGACTAGCGGGAGGCACGAACACCGGGGAGCTGTTTTTT.

The rearrangement uses TRBV6-5 and TRBJ1-1, with D perhaps matching TRBD1 (6 bases). Germline V gene data show CDR1 as MNHEY and CDR2 as SVGAGI. The V end was cut by 7 bases, the J end by 4 bases, with 16 bases between. This CDR3 is built from 14 residues. CDR3 sequence reads: CASTSPQGRTEAFF. The CDR3 nucleotides are TGTGCCAGCACTTCCCCTCAGGGGCGCACTGAAGCTTTCTTT.

Written as DNA, the CDR3 is TGTGCCAGCAGCTTAGTGGCAGGGAGGTCTCTCGAGAATAATCAGCCCCAGCATTTT. Amino acids: CASSLVAGRSLENNQPQHF. The chain couples TRBV7-9 to TRBJ1-5; possibly TRBD1 for D (5 bases). The germline V gene encodes CDR1 SEHNR and CDR2 FQNEAQ (reference sequence). Trimming took off 1 base at V and 4 bases at J, with 23 bases between the two ends. The CDR3 is 19 residues long.